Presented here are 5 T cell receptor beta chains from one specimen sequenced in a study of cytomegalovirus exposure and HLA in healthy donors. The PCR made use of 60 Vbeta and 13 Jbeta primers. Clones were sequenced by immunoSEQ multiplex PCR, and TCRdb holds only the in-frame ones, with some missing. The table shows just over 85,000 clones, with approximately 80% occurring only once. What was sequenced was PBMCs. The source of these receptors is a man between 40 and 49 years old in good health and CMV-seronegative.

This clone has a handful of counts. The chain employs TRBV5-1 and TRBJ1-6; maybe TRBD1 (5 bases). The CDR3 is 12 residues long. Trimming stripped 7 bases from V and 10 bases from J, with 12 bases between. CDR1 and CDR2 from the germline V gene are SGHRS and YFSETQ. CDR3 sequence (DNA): TGCGCCAGCGGGGACTCAGCCTCACCCCTCCACTTT. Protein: CASGDSASPLHF.

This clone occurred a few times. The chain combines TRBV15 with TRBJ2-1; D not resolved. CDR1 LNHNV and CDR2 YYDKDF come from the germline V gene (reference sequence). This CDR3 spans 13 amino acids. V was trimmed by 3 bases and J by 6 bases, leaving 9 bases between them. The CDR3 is CATSRASGNEQFF. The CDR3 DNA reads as TGTGCCACCAGCAGGGCGTCAGGCAATGAGCAGTTCTTC. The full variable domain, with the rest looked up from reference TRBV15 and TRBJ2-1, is DAMVIQNPRYQVTQFGKPVTLSCSQTLNHNVMYWYQQKSSQAPKLLFHYYDKDFNNEADTPDNFQSRRPNTSFCFLDIRSPGLGDTAMYLCATSRASGNEQFFGPGTRLTVL.

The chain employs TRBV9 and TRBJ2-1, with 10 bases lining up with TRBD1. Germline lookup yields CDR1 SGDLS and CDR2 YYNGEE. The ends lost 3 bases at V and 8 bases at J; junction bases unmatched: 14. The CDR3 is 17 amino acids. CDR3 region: CASSALSDRGRIHEQFF. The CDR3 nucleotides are TGTGCCAGCAGCGCTCTTTCAGACAGGGGGCGCATCCATGAGCAGTTCTTC.

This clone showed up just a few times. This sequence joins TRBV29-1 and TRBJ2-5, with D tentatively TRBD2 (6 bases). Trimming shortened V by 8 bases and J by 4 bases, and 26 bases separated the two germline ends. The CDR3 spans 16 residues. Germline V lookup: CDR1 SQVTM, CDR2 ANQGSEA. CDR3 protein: CSPVSVEGRIGETQYF. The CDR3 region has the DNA TGCAGCCCCGTGTCGGTGGAGGGGCGAATAGGAGAGACCCAGTACTTC.

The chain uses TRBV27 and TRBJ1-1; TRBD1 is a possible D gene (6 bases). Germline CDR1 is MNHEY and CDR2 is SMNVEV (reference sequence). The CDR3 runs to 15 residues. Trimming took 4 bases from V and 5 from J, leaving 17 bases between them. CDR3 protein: CASSSPEWGQTEAFF. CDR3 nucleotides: TGTGCCAGCAGTTCCCCTGAATGGGGGCAAACTGAAGCTTTCTTT.